Following are 7 T cell receptor beta chains from one sample sequenced in a study of T cell responses to AZD1222 COVID-19 vaccine. Profiled with immunoSEQ multiplex PCR; TCRdb holds only in-frame clones, not every one. The sample gives some 120,000 clones, around 85% of which show up once; just under 4.5% is in the top ten. Specimen: peripheral blood, collected 28 days after the second AZD1222 dose. These receptors all come from an adult who received the AZD1222 COVID-19 vaccine.

V and J are TRBV30 and TRBJ2-3, with TRBD1 identical over 7 bases. Germline V CDR1 and CDR2: GTSNPN, SVGIG (reference sequence). The CDR3 contains 15 residues. Unmatched junction bases numbered 8, after V lost 0 bases and J lost 5 bases. The CDR3 sequence: CAWSVETGSVDTQYF. The CDR3 region has the DNA TGTGCCTGGAGTGTGGAGACAGGGAGCGTAGATACGCAGTATTTT.

V is TRBV27 and J is TRBJ1-6, with D possibly being TRBD1 (6 bases). Germline CDR1 MNHEY, CDR2 SMNVEV (reference sequence). The V end lost 11 bases, the J end lost 6 bases, and 20 bases lay between the germline ends. The CDR3 totals 15 residues. CDR3 DNA sequence: TGTGCCCGACGGGGGGGCCCCATTCCTAATTCACCCCTCCACTTT. Protein product: CARRGGPIPNSPLHF.

V is TRBV11-3 and J is TRBJ1-1; no clear D. The germline V and J ends were trimmed by 0 bases and 3 bases, with 8 bases remaining between them. The CDR3 has 14 residues. The germline gives CDR1 SGHNT, CDR2 YENEEA. This chain's CDR3 is CASSLDGRDTEAFF. CDR3 nucleotide sequence: TGTGCCAGCAGCTTAGACGGGCGGGACACTGAAGCTTTCTTT.

V and J are TRBV18 and TRBJ1-1; D perhaps matches TRBD1 (6 bases). The length of the CDR3 is 14 residues. The V gene's germline CDR1 is KGHSH and CDR2 LQKENI. V lost 3 bases and J lost 11, with 19 bases in between. The CDR3 DNA is TGTGCCAGCTCACCGCCCGACAGGCCAAAAGGGGCTTTCTTT. This translates into CASSPPDRPKGAFF.

V and J are TRBV11-2 and TRBJ1-4; possible D gene TRBD1, 5 bases. The length of the CDR3 is 15 residues. The germline CDR1 and CDR2 sequences are SGHAT and FQNNGV. Trimming took 0 bases from V and 6 from J, leaving 11 bases between them. CDR3 coding DNA: TGTGCCAGCAGCTTAGAGGGGGGTTCCCATGAAAAACTGTTTTTT. This codes for CASSLEGGSHEKLFF.

This rearrangement joins TRBV28 to TRBJ1-2; D gene unclear. CDR1 and CDR2 (germline): MDHEN, SYDVKM. CDR3 length: 14 residues. V gave up 6 bases and J gave up 5 bases, with 16 bases separating them. CDR3 loop: CASSPPQSSYGYTF. CDR3 DNA: TGTGCCAGCAGCCCCCCCCAATCCTCTTATGGCTACACCTTC.

The chain recombines TRBV30 with TRBJ2-2; 11 bases fit TRBD1. The CDR3 totals 14 residues. J gave up 4 bases and V 3 bases, and 1 base lay outside the gene matches. The germline gives CDR1 GTSNPN, CDR2 SVGIG (reference sequence). CDR3 nucleotide sequence: TGTGCCTGGAGGGGGACAGGGGGCACCGGGGAGCTGTTTTTT. This translates into CAWRGTGGTGELFF.